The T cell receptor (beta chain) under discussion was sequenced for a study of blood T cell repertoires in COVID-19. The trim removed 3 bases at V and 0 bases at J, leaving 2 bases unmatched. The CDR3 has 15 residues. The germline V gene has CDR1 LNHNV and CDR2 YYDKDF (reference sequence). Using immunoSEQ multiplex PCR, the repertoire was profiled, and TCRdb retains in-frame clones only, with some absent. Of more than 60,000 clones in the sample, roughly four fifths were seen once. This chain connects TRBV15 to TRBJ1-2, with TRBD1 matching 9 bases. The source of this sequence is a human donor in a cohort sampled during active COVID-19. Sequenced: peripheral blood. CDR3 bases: TGTGCCACCAGCAGTCGACAGGGGGCTAACTATGGCTACACCTTC. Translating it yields CATSSRQGANYGYTF.